This T cell receptor beta chain was retrieved from a study of T-cell reconstitution after alpha-beta-depleted transplantation in children. Unique molecular identifiers were used in preparing the TCRbeta library. TCRdb redid the calling of the PCR reads with MiXCR, one entry per CDR3 protein. The sample records roughly 400,000 distinct CDR3 sequences, about 20% being singletons. From germline, CDR1 is SGHRS and CDR2 YFSETQ. The V and J ends lost 0 bases and 6 bases, in that order; junction bases with no gene match: 5. CDR3 length: 15 amino acids. Material: PBMCs from the stem cell graft donor, obtained from the stem cell graft. The TCR comes from a human donor who donated a stem cell graft to a child with acute myeloid leukemia. The rearrangement joins TRBV5-1 to TRBJ2-7; 11 bases are shared with TRBD2. Here the CDR3 DNA reads TGCGCCAGCAGCTTGGATAGCGGGAGGGCCTCCGAGCAGTACTTC. This sequence encodes CASSLDSGRASEQYF. Filled out from reference TRBV5-1 and TRBJ2-7, the complete variable domain reads KAGVTQTPRYLIKTRGQQVTLSCSPISGHRSVSWYQQTPGQGLQFLFEYFSETQRNKGNFPGRFSGRQFSNSRSEMNVSTLELGDSALYLCASSLDSGRASEQYFGPGTRLTVT.